This T cell receptor (beta chain) was captured in a study of T cell changes during pregnancy in multiple sclerosis. Libraries were prepared by immunoSEQ multiplex PCR; TCRdb keeps only in-frame clonotypes and omits some of them. The table includes around 55,000 clones, around 94% detected once. The sequences come from CD8+ T cells from peripheral blood mononuclear cells, collected in the third trimester of pregnancy. The receptor's source is a female donor with multiple sclerosis, enrolled in a pregnancy study.

CDR3 bases: TGTGCCAGCAGCTTGGGACAGTTCACCGGGGAGCTGTTTTTT. Its protein product is CASSLGQFTGELFF. The chain recombines TRBV5-4 with TRBJ2-2; possibly TRBD1 for D (5 bases). Trimming took 0 bases from V and 4 from J, leaving 7 bases between them. The CDR3 sequence is 14 residues long. The germline CDR1 and CDR2 sequences are SGHNT and YYREEE (reference sequence).